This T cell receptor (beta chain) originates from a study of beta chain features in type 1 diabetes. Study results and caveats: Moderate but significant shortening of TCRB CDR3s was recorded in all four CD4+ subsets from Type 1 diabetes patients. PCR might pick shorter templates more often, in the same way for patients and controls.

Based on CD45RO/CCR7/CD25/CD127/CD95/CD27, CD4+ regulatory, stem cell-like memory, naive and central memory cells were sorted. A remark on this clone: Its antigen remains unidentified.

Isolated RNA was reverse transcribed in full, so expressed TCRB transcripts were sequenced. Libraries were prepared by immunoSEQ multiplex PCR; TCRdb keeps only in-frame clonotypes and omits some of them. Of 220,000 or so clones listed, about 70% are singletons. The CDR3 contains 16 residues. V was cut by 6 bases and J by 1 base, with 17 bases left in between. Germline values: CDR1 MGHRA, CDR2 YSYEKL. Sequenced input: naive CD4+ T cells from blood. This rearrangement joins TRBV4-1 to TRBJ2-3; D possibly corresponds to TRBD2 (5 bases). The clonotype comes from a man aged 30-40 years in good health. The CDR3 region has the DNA TGCGCCAGCAGTTCTCCTCTCCAGCGGCGCACAGATACGCAGTATTTT. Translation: CASSSPLQRRTDTQYF.